This TCR beta chain is from a study of cytomegalovirus exposure and HLA in healthy donors. Germline V gene sequence: CDR1 SQVTM, CDR2 ANQGSEA. Trimming at V came to 6 bases and at J to 3 bases, leaving 17 bases not matched to a gene. This CDR3 is 16 amino acids long. Concerning this clone itself: Its target is unknown.

General study points: Later analysis found that TCR beta chains associated with HLA were more clonally expanded than other, equally common chains.

Amplification used 60 Vbeta primers and 13 Jbeta primers. Only in-frame clones appear in the TCRdb table, and some are missing; sequencing was by immunoSEQ multiplex PCR. The repertoire holds some 150,000 clones, with around 84% as singletons. Material for sequencing was PBMCs. This rearrangement joins TRBV29-1 to TRBJ2-7, with 7 bases lining up with TRBD1. This TCR came from a woman aged 18 to 35 in good health and CMV-seronegative. The CDR3 DNA follows: TGCAGCGTCGGATACTGGGGACCACAGGGGCTCTACGAGCAGTACTTC. It is translated as CSVGYWGPQGLYEQYF.